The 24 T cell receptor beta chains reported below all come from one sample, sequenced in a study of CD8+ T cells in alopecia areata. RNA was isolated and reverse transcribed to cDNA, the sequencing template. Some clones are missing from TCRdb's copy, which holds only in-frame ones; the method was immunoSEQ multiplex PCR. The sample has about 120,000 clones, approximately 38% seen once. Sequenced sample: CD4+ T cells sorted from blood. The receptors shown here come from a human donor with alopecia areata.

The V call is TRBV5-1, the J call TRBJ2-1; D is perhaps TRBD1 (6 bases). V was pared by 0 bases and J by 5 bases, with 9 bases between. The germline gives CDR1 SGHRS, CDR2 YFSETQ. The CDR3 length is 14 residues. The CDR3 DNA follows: TGCGCCAGCAGCTTGGCAGGACAGCACAATGAGCAGTTCTTC. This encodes CASSLAGQHNEQFF.

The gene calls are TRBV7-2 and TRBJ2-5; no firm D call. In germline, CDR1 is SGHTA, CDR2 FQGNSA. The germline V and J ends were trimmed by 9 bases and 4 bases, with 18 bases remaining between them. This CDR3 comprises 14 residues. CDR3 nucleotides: TGTGCCAGTTCCGGTTATCGGGCCGCAGAGACCCAGTACTTC. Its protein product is CASSGYRAAETQYF.

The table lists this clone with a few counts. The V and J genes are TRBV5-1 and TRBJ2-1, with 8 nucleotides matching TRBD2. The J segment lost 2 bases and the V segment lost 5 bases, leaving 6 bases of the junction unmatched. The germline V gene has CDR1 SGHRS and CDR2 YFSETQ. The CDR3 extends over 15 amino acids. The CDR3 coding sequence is TGCGCCAGCAGACGTAGCGGGGAAGCCTACAATGAGCAGTTCTTC. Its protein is CASRRSGEAYNEQFF. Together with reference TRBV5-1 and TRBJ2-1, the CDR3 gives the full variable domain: KAGVTQTPRYLIKTRGQQVTLSCSPISGHRSVSWYQQTPGQGLQFLFEYFSETQRNKGNFPGRFSGRQFSNSRSEMNVSTLELGDSALYLCASRRSGEAYNEQFFGPGTRLTVL.

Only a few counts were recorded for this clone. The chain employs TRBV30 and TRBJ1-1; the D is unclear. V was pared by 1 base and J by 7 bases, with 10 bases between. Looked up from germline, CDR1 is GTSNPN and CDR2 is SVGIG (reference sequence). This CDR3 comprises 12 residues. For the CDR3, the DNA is TGTGCCTGGAGTGGGAGGAATAGTGAAGCTTTCTTT. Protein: CAWSGRNSEAFF.

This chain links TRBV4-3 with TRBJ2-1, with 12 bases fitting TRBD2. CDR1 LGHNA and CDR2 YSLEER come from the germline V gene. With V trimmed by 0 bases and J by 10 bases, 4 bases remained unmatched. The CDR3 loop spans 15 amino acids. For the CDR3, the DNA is TGCGCCAGCAGCCAAGATACGCTAGCGGGAGGGGAGCAGTTCTTC. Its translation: CASSQDTLAGGEQFF.

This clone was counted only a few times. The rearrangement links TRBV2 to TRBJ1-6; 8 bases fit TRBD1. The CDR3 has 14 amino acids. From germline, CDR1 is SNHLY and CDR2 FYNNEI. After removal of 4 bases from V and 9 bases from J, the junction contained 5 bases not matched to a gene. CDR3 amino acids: CASSVGQGASPLHF. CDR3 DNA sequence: TGTGCCAGCAGTGTTGGACAGGGCGCTTCACCCCTCCACTTT.

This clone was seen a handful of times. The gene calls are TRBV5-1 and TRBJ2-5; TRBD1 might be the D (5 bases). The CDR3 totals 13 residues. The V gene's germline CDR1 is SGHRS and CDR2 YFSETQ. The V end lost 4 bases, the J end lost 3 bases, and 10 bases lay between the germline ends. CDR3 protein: CASSVQDEETQYF. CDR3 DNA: TGCGCCAGCAGCGTACAGGATGAAGAGACCCAGTACTTC.

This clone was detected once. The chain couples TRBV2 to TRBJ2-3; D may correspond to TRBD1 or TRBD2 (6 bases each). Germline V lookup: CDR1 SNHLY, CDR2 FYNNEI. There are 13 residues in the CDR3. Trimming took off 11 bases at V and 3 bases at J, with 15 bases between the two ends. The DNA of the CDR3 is TGTGCCGGGGGGCTAGCGACTACAGATACGCAGTATTTT. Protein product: CAGGLATTDTQYF.

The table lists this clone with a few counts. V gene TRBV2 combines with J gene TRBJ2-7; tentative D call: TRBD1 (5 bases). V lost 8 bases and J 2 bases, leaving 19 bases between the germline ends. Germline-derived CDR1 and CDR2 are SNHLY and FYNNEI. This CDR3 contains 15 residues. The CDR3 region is CASALQAALAYEQYF. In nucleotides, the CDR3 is TGTGCCAGCGCCTTACAGGCCGCACTGGCCTACGAGCAGTACTTC.

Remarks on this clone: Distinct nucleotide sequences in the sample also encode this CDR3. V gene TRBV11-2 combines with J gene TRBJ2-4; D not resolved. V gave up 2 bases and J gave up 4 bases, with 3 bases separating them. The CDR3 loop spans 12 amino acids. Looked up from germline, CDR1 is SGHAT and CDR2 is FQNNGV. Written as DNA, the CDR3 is TGTGCCAGCAGCTTAACAAAAAACATTCAGTACTTC. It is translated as CASSLTKNIQYF.

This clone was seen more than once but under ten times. The CDR3 coding sequence is TGTGCCAGCAGCTTGCCCCCGCCAGGCTCCTACAATGAGCAGTTCTTC. Translated: CASSLPPPGSYNEQFF. This rearrangement joins TRBV5-4 to TRBJ2-1, with unresolved D. V shed 1 base and J shed 0 bases, with 11 bases lying between them. The germline V gene has CDR1 SGHNT and CDR2 YYREEE (reference sequence). This CDR3 comprises 16 residues.

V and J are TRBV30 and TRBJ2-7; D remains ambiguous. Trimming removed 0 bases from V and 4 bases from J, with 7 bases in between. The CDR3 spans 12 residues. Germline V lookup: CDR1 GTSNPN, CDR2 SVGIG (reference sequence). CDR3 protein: CAWSVQLYEQYF. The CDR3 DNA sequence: TGTGCCTGGAGTGTACAACTATACGAGCAGTACTTC.

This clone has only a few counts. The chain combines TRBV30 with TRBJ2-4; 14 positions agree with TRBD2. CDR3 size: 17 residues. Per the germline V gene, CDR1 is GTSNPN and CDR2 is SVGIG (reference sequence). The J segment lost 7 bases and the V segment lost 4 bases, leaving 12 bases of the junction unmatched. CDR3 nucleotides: TGTGCCTGGACCCCCGGGACTAGCGGGAGTTACCGGAACATTCAGTACTTC. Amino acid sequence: CAWTPGTSGSYRNIQYF.

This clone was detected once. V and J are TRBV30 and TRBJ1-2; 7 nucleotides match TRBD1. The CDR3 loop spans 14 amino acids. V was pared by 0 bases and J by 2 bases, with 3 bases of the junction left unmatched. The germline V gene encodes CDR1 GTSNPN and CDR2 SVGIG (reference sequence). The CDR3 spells CAWSVQQGNYGYTF. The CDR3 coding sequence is TGTGCCTGGAGTGTACAACAGGGGAACTATGGCTACACCTTC.

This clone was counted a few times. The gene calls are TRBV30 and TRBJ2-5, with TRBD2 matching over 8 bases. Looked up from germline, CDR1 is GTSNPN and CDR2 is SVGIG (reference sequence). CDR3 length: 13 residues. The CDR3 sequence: CGLGRAGESAQYF. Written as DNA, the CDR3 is TGTGGCCTGGGGCGAGCGGGAGAGTCCGCCCAGTACTTC. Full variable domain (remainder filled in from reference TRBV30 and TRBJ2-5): SQTIHQWPATLVQPVGSPLSLECTVEGTSNPNLYWYRQAAGRGLQLLFYSVGIGQISSEVPQNLSASRPQDRQFILSSKKLLLSDSGFYLCGLGRAGESAQYFGPGTRLLVL.

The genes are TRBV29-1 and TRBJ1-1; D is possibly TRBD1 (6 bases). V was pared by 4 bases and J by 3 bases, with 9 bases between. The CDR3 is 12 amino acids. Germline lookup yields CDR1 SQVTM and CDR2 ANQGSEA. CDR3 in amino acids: CSVAGVYTEAFF. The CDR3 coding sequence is TGCAGCGTTGCAGGGGTTTACACTGAAGCTTTCTTT. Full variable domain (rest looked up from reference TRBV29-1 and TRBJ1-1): SAVISQKPSRDICQRGTSLTIQCQVDSQVTMMFWYRQQPGQSLTLIATANQGSEATYESGFVIDKFPISRPNLTFSTLTVSNMSPEDSSIYLCSVAGVYTEAFFGQGTRLTVV.

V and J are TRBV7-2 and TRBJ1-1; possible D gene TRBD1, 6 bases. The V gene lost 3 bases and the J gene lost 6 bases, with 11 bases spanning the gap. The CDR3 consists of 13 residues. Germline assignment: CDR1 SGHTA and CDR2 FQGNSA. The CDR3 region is CASSLVRGPEAFF. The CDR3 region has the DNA TGTGCCAGCAGCTTGGTACGGGGGCCTGAAGCTTTCTTT.

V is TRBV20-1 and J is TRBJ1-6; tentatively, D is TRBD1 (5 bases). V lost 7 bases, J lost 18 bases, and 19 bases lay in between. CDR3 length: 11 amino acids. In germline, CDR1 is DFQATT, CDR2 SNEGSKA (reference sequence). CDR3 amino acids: CSVKDRSVTHF. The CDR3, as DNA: TGCAGTGTGAAAGACAGATCCGTAACCCACTTT.

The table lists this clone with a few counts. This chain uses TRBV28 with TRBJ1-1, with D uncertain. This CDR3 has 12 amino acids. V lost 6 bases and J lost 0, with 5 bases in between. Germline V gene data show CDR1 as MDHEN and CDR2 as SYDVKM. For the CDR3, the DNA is TGTGCCAGCAGGTTAATGAACACTGAAGCTTTCTTT. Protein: CASRLMNTEAFF.

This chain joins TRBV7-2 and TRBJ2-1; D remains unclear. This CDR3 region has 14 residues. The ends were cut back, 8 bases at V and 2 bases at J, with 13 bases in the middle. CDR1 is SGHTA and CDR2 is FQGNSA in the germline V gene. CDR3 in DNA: TGTGCCAGCTCCCGCTCAGTGACCTACAATGAGCAGTTCTTC. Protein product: CASSRSVTYNEQFF.

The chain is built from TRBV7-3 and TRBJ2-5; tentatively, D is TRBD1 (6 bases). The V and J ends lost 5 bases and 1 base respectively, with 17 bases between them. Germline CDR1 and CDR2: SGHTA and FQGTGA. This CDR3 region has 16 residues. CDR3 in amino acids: CASSPAGGIPQETQYF. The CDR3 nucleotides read TGTGCCAGCAGCCCAGCTGGGGGCATACCCCAAGAGACCCAGTACTTC.

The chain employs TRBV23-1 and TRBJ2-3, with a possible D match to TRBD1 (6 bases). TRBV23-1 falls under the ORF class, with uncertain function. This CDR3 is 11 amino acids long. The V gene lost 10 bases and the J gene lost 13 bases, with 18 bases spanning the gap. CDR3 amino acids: CANPWGPREYF. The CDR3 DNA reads TGCGCCAACCCGTGGGGGCCAAGAGAGTATTTT.

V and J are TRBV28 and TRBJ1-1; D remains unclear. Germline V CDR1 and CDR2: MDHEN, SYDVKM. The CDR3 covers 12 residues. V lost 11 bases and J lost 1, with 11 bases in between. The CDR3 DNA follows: TGTGCCGCAAAGTGGGGGAACACTGAAGCTTTCTTT. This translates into CAAKWGNTEAFF.

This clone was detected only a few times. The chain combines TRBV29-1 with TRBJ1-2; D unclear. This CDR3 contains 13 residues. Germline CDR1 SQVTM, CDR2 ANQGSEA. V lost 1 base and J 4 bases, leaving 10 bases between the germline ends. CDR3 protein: CSVEVRTRYGYTF. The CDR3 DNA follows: TGCAGCGTTGAAGTAAGGACTCGCTATGGCTACACCTTC.